The entry below describes one T cell receptor (beta chain). The antigen is unknown. These data belong to a study of T cells in Graves' hyperthyroidism and ophthalmopathy. Regarding the study as a whole: Ophthalmopathy was model-predicted a median around 6.7 months pre-onset. Ophthalmopathy and stable hyperthyroidism were separated by a 13 V-J model.

The CDR3 regions of TCR beta were amplified from RNA transcripts. When the TCR CDR3 underwent first-round RT-PCR, the HTBI primer set was used. TCRdb re-called the multiplex PCR reads with MiXCR, one entry per CDR3 protein. Among around 350,000 distinct CDR3 sequences listed, approximately 18% were seen once. The germline gives CDR1 SQVTM, CDR2 ANQGSEA. Trimming removed 6 bases at V and 9 bases at J, with 8 bases between. CDR3 size: 9 residues. This receptor was taken from a woman in her 30s with Graves' hyperthyroidism that later progressed to Graves' ophthalmopathy. The gene calls are TRBV29-1 and TRBJ1-1, with D unresolved. Sequencing used blood. The CDR3 loop is CSVATKAFF. In DNA, the CDR3 is TGCAGCGTCGCAACGAAAGCTTTCTTT.